The clone carrying this TCR beta chain was counted between two and nine times. Its matching antigen is unknown. Assay: immunoSEQ multiplex PCR; the TCRdb copy retains only in-frame clones and omits some. The data show more than 75,000 clones, about 83% seen once. Germline V gene lookup returns CDR1 LGHNA and CDR2 YNFKEQ. The V end lost 1 base, the J end lost 4 bases, and 10 bases lay between the germline ends. The CDR3 totals 14 residues. This sample is part of a study of T cell responses to AZD1222 COVID-19 vaccine. Study outcomes and limitations: CD4 TCRs covered the whole spike, strongest at regions 160-218 and 743-854. It should be noted that donors were predominantly white British and more often female, and clonal diversity was possibly underestimated. At study baseline, merely more than 5 AZD1222 recipients were seropositive. Of spike-specific TCRs, nearly half reportedly target regions left unmutated in variants.

The chain uses TRBV4-2 and TRBJ1-2, with a possible D match to TRBD1 (5 bases). The origin of this receptor is an adult who received the AZD1222 COVID-19 vaccine. The material sequenced was peripheral blood, taken 28 days after the second AZD1222 dose. CDR3 nucleotides: TGTGCCAGCAGCCAAGCAGGGTCATCCTATGGCTACACCTTC. It is translated as CASSQAGSSYGYTF.